This entry describes one T cell receptor (beta chain). Nothing much larger sits one base from this clone, and base qualities are not available. The time point label of this sample denotes: sampled during acute HIV-1 infection (about 23-92 days post infection). Ficoll density gradient separation was used to isolate peripheral blood mononuclear cells from leukapheresis or whole blood, and the isolated cells were then cryopreserved. Without stimulation, thawed PBMCs were stained with HLA class I tetramers loaded with the NAE or AE epitope to identify resting antigen-specific CD8+ T cells. Single CD8+ T cells were sorted on a BD FACS Aria III into 96-well plates containing lysis buffer. Via the germline V gene (reference sequence), CDR1 is GTSNPN and CDR2 SVGIG. V and J are truncated by 1 base and 4 bases respectively, leaving an intervening sequence of 17 bases. From the cysteine through the phenylalanine, the CDR3 covers 15 amino acids. Only the CDR3 region is kept as DNA, spanning 45 bases read in frame from base 1.

Libraries were made using single-cell sequencing. Single-cell cDNA was generated by a method adapted from Smart-seq2 and MARS-Seq, in which oligo-dT primers with well-specific UMIs and KAPA HiFi first-round PCR were used. Pooled first-round products underwent nested PCR with template-switch oligo forward primers and barcoded reverse primers specific to the TCR alpha and beta chains. Products were purified with AMPure XP, were indexed with TruSeq adapters, and were quantified with the KAPA Universal qPCR Library Quantification Kit. TCR libraries were sequenced on an Illumina MiSeq with 2x300 bp paired-end chemistry. The authors processed their data as follows. After quality filtering, reads were demultiplexed to wells, mapped to the TCRA and TCRB loci, assigned to clonotypes using MiXCR, and analysed in VGAS. A modified version of the VDJfasta platform was used to deconvolute the TCR data. Large-scale cross-plate contamination was ruled out by analysing CDR3 overlap between plates. Clonality was calculated as one minus the ratio of unique productive CDR3s to total productive CDR3s. TCRdb reprocessed the public reads (quality trimming at Q25 with fastp, clone calling with MiXCR) and kept in-frame beta chains. Entries are consolidated by CDR3 protein sequence, retaining the most common genes and DNA. These V and J calls originate from TCRdb's pipeline instead of the authors' own analysis. Present in this sample are around 710 distinct CDR3 sequences, 50% of which were seen just once. Jointly, the top ten make up under 65% of the sample.

The data originate from a study of CD8 T cells and mutated HIV epitopes (dated by TCRdb to 2020 to 2023). Looking at the study overall: Acutely infected subjects were chosen according to which epitope form their transmitted founder virus carried and according to their ELISpot responses. TL10, KY11, RF10 and TY8 were used as the epitopes. This study sequenced single-cell TCR alpha/beta chains from CD8+ T cells that recognized the non-adapted (NAE) and adapted (AE) forms of four HIV Nef epitopes. The epitopes tested varied from subject to subject, and RF10 was the only epitope looked at in both acute and chronic HIV infection. Six to eight chronically and a few acutely HIV-infected subjects were included in the cohort. Of about 160 subjects screened, the criteria for sorting epitope-specific T cells were met by only a subset.

What the research found in general, with its limitations: Multiple alpha and beta chain CDR3s were present in some wells, and only cells that had both an alpha chain and a beta chain were included. Clonality of dual tetramer+ cells was higher in chronic subjects than in acute subjects (mean difference roughly 0.32), although the study did not have enough power to detect a significant difference. The main limitations were acknowledged to be the small number of subjects and the diverse clinical presentations of the subjects. Single-reactive CD8+ T cells appeared only in acutely infected subjects, which suggests possible clonal selection between acute and chronic infection.

Here the sequenced sample was CD8+ T cells sorted from blood by dual tetramer staining, taken during acute HIV infection. According to the study, the label for this sample's cell subset or site signals: cells binding both NAE and AE RF10 tetramers (cross-reactive), unstimulated. The origin of this receptor is a man aged 30-40 years with HIV-1 infection. Recombination linked TRBV30 to TRBJ2-7; the D gene is possibly TRBD1 or TRBD2, each agreeing over 6 bases. The DNA is as follows: TGTGCCTGGAGTGAAAGAACAGGGACTGTGTACGAGCAGTACTTC. This translates into CAWSERTGTVYEQYF.